This T cell receptor beta chain was retrieved from a study of blood T cell repertoires in COVID-19. Study-wide context: The United States, Italy and Spain provided the acute and convalescent COVID-19 samples. T cells, B-cell-depleted T cells, or PBMCs supplied cDNA or gDNA.

As processed by the authors: Reference gene primer amplification gave nucleated cell count estimates. Clones were read by immunoSEQ multiplex PCR, and TCRdb kept only the in-frame ones, dropping some. The V and J calls and clone size come from that table; D and trimming were worked out from the DNA. This sample has about 200,000 clones; over 70% occur once, and the top ten carry about 8%. The CDR3 contains 13 residues. Germline V gives CDR1 LNHDA, CDR2 SQIVND (reference sequence). Trimming took 5 bases from V and 7 from J; bases not matched to a gene: 5. Sequenced material: peripheral blood. This chain connects TRBV19 to TRBJ2-1, with 7 positions matching TRBD1. The receptor's source is a woman of 80 years or more with acute or convalescent COVID-19. CDR3 nucleotide sequence: TGTGCCAGTAGTCAACAGGGGATTAATGAGCAGTTCTTC. Protein sequence: CASSQQGINEQFF.